This TCR beta chain was captured in a study of cytotoxic CD8 clonotypes in ibrutinib-treated CLL. The CDR3 is made up of 14 amino acids. After removal of 10 bases from V and 0 bases from J, the junction contained 9 bases not matched to a gene. The V gene's germline CDR1 is LNHDA and CDR2 SQIVND (reference sequence). Assay: immunoSEQ multiplex PCR; the TCRdb copy retains only in-frame clones and omits some. Of roughly 250,000 clones in the sample, 60% to 75% are singletons; the top ten hold 15%. This TCR was recovered from a human donor with chronic lymphocytic leukemia. The sequencing here drew on PBMCs, taken after 24 months of ibrutinib treatment. The gene calls are TRBV19 and TRBJ2-7, with 7 bases matching TRBD2. The CDR3: CATAISGASYEQYF. CDR3 sequence (DNA): TGTGCCACCGCGATAAGCGGGGCCTCCTACGAGCAGTACTTC.